This TCR beta chain comes out of a study of cytomegalovirus exposure and HLA in healthy donors. The wider study: A data release that came early held roughly 80 million unique TCRs from HLA-typed donors.

Study-level results: A likely sequencing artifact accounted for one observed cluster of highly shared sequence variants. Among TCR sequences, most were rare, though some public TCRs appeared in many donors.

For this clone: Antigen unknown.

Both 60 Vbeta primers and 13 Jbeta primers went into the PCR. Libraries were prepared by immunoSEQ multiplex PCR; TCRdb keeps only in-frame clonotypes and omits some of them. The sample includes approximately 190,000 clones, 70% of them seen just once. Sequenced input: PBMCs. The clonotype was recovered from a man in his forties or fifties in good health and CMV-seropositive.

CDR3 sequence reads: CASSFLREGPGELFF. CDR3 bases: TGTGCCAGCAGTTTTTTACGGGAAGGGCCTGGGGAACTGTTTTTT. This rearrangement joins TRBV28 to TRBJ1-4; no clear D gene. The CDR3 contains 15 residues. Germline V CDR1 and CDR2: MDHEN, SYDVKM. V lost 3 bases, J lost 12 bases, and 20 bases lay in between. Looking up the rest from reference TRBV28 and TRBJ1-4 gives the full variable domain: DVKVTQSSRYLVKRTGEKVFLECVQDMDHENMFWYRQDPGLGLRLIYFSYDVKMKEKGDIPEGYSVSREKKERFSLILESASTNQTSMYLCASSFLREGPGELFFGSGTQLSVL.